A single sample gave rise to the 9 T cell receptor beta chains below, sequenced in a study of CD8 T cells in ankylosing spondylitis. MiXCR was run by TCRdb on the 5' RACE reads, yielding one entry per CDR3 protein. The data hold some 450,000 distinct CDR3 sequences, with 17% observed a single time. Study results and limitations: Typical of ankylosing spondylitis blood, it appeared, was a TCR beta motif of under 10 highly homologous variants.

Which antigens these TCRs recognize remains unknown. The sample comprised blood, either unsorted or a sorted T cell fraction (not recorded which). The receptors originated from a male donor with ankylosing spondylitis.

In this sample, this clonotype turned up a few times. The V call is TRBV5-1, the J call TRBJ2-5; TRBD2 matches 7 bases. V gave up 4 bases and J gave up 5 bases; unmatched junction bases: 8. CDR1 and CDR2 (germline): SGHRS, YFSETQ. CDR3 size: 14 residues. In DNA form, the CDR3 reads TGCGCCAGCAGCACCTTAGTGGGGGGGGAGACCCAGTACTTC. Amino acids: CASSTLVGGETQYF.

This clonotype has a single count. This sequence joins TRBV5-1 and TRBJ2-2; TRBD2 matches 12 bases. Germline CDR1 is SGHRS and CDR2 is YFSETQ. The CDR3 covers 19 residues. The V gene end was trimmed by 0 bases and the J gene end by 4 bases; junction bases not matched to a gene: 10. The CDR3 nucleotides read TGCGCCAGCAGCTTGGTGGGGCTAGCGGGAGGGCCCGGCACCGGGGAGCTGTTTTTT. Its translation: CASSLVGLAGGPGTGELFF.

The chain is built from TRBV7-9 and TRBJ2-5; no definite D call. Trimming cost V 5 bases and J 2 bases, with 9 bases left between them. Germline V gene lookup returns CDR1 SEHNR and CDR2 FQNEAQ (reference sequence). There are 13 residues in the CDR3. In nucleotides, the CDR3 is TGTGCCAGCAGCCCAGCGACTCAAGAGACCCAGTACTTC. Amino acids: CASSPATQETQYF.

V and J are TRBV25-1 and TRBJ2-3, with TRBD2 matching 7 bases. Trimming took 8 bases from V and 7 from J; bases not matched to a gene: 12. Germline loops: CDR1 MGHDK, CDR2 SYGVNS. The CDR3 sequence is 14 residues long. CDR3 in DNA: TGTGCCAGCTCAATAGCGGGTGGAACAAATACGCAGTATTTT. Translation: CASSIAGGTNTQYF.

The V and J genes are TRBV11-3 and TRBJ2-3; D unclear. Trimming took off 6 bases at V and 6 bases at J, with 10 bases between the two ends. Germline loops: CDR1 SGHNT, CDR2 YENEEA. This CDR3 is built from 12 residues. CDR3: CASSRNGDTQYF. CDR3 nucleotide sequence: TGTGCCAGCAGTCGAAATGGGGATACGCAGTATTTT.

At least ten counts were recorded for this clonotype. This chain links TRBV12-3 or TRBV12-4 with TRBJ1-2; weak D call: TRBD1 (5 bases). This CDR3 region has 14 residues. The V end lost 6 bases, the J end lost 8 bases, and 19 bases lay between the germline ends. The CDR3: CASRTFGQGSGYTF. The CDR3 coding sequence is TGTGCCAGCAGGACTTTTGGGCAGGGCTCCGGCTACACCTTC.

The chain links TRBV6-6 to TRBJ2-3; 9 positions match TRBD2. Germline CDR1 is MNHNY and CDR2 is SVGAGI (reference sequence). Trimming took 6 bases from V and 3 from J; bases not matched to a gene: 7. There are 15 residues in the CDR3. CDR3 sequence: CASSRSGGITDTQYF. CDR3 DNA: TGTGCCAGCAGCAGAAGCGGGGGGATTACAGATACGCAGTATTTT.

The chain recombines TRBV28 with TRBJ2-7; no reliable D call. This CDR3 has 15 amino acids. The germline CDR1 and CDR2 sequences are MDHEN and SYDVKM. V lost 7 bases and J 0 bases, leaving 16 bases between the germline ends. CDR3 sequence reads: CASIPAVPSSYEQYF. The CDR3 DNA reads TGTGCCAGCATCCCGGCGGTCCCTAGCTCCTACGAGCAGTACTTC.

This clonotype was observed a handful of times. The chain is built from TRBV7-2 and TRBJ2-7; TRBD2 agrees at 8 bases. Trimming took 5 bases from V and 3 from J; bases not matched to a gene: 15. This CDR3 is 17 amino acids long. The germline V gene encodes CDR1 SGHTA and CDR2 FQGNSA. CDR3 residues: CASSRPAGSGSIYEQYF. CDR3 nucleotides: TGTGCCAGCAGCCGCCCGGCCGGGAGCGGGAGTATCTACGAGCAGTACTTC.